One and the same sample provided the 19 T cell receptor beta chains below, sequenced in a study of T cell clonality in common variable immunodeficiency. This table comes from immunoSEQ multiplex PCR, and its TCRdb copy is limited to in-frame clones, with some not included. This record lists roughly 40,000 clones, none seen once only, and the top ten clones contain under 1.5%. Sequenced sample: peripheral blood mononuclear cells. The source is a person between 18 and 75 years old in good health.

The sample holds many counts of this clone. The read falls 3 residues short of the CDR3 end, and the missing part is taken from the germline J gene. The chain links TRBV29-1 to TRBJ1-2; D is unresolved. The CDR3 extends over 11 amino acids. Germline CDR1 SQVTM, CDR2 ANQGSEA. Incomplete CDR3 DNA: TGCATTCGCGGCCTGCTCTATGGC. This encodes CIRGLLYG. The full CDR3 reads CIRGLLYGYTF.

Partial CDR3 DNA: TGCAGTGCTAGAGACAGGACAGCTTCCTACGAG. Protein: CSARDRTASYE. Given in full, the CDR3 is CSARDRTASYEQYF. The rearrangement uses TRBV20-1 and TRBJ2-7, with TRBD1 as a possible D gene (6 bases). The read comes to an end 3 residues before the CDR3 does, leaving the germline J gene to fill in the end. This CDR3 comprises 14 residues. CDR1 is DFQATT and CDR2 is SNEGSKA in the germline V gene (reference sequence). Trimming shortened V by 0 bases and J by 1 base, and 10 bases separated the two germline ends.

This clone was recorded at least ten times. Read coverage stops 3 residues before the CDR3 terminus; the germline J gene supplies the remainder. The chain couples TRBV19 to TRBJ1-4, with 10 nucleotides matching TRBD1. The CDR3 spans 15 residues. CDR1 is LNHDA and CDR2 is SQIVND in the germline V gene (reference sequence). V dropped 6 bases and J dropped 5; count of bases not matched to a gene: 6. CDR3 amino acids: CASRGPGQGNEKLFF. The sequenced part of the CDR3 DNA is TGTGCCAGTAGAGGACCGGGACAGGGGAATGAAAAA.

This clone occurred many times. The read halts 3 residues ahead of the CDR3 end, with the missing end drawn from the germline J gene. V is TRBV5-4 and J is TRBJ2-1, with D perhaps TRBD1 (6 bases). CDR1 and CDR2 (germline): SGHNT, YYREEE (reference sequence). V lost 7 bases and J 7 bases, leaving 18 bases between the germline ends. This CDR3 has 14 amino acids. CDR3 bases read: TGTGCCAGCTCCATAGGGGGAGTGCAGAATGAG. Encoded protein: CASSIGGVQNE. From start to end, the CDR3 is CASSIGGVQNEQFF. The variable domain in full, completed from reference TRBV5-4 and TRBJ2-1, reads ETGVTQSPTHLIKTRGQQVTLRCSSQSGHNTVSWYQQALGQGPQFIFQYYREEENGRGNFPPRFSGLQFPNYSSELNVNALELDDSALYLCASSIGGVQNEQFFGPGTRLTVL.

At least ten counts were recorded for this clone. The CDR3 spells CASSFQIGADEAFF. The CDR3 bases that were read are TGCGCCAGCAGCTTTCAGATTGGGGCCGATGAA. This chain links TRBV5-1 with TRBJ1-1; tentative D call: TRBD1 (5 bases). The read terminates 3 residues ahead of where the CDR3 ends, so the germline J gene completes it. CDR1 is SGHRS and CDR2 is YFSETQ in the germline V gene. Trimming took 2 bases from V and 7 from J, leaving 15 bases between them. This CDR3 has 14 amino acids.

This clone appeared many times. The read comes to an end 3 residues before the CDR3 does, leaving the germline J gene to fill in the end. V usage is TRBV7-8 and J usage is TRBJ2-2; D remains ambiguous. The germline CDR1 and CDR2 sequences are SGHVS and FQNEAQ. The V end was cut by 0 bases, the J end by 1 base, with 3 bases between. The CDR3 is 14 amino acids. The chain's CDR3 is CASSLAGNTGELFF. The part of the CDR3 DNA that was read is TGTGCCAGCAGCTTAGCAGGGAACACCGGGGAG. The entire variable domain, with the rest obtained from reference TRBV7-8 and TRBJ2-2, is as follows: GAGVSQSPRYKVAKRGQDVALRCDPISGHVSLFWYQQALGQGPEFLTYFQNEAQLDKSGLPSDRFFAERPEGSVSTLKIQRTQQEDSAVYLCASSLAGNTGELFFGEGSRLTVL.

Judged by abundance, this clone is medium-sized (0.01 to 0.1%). The CDR3 loop is CASSELSHRSETQYF. The CDR3 DNA, read in part, is TGTGCCAGCAGTGAACTCTCGCACAGGTCGGAGACC. This chain links TRBV6-1 with TRBJ2-5; D perhaps matches TRBD1 (5 bases). The read falls 3 residues short of the CDR3 end, and the missing part is taken from the germline J gene. The CDR3 contains 15 residues. Per the germline V gene, CDR1 is MNHNS and CDR2 is SASEGT. Trimming removed 2 bases at V and 5 bases at J, with 15 bases between.

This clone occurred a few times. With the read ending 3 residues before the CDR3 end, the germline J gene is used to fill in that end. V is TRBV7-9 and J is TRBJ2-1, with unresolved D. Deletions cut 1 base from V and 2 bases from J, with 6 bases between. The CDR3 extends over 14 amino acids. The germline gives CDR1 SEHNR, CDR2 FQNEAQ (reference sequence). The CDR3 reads CASSLDRTYNEQFF. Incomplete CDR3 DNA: TGTGCCAGCAGCTTAGACAGAACCTACAATGAG.

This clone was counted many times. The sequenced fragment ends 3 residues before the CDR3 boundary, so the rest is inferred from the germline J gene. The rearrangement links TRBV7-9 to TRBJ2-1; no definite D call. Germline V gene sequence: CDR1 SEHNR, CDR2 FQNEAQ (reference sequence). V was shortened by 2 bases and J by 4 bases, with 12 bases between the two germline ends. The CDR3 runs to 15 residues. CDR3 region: CASSLSLPRYNEQFF. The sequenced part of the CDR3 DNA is TGTGCCAGCAGCTTATCCCTCCCGCGGTACAATGAG.

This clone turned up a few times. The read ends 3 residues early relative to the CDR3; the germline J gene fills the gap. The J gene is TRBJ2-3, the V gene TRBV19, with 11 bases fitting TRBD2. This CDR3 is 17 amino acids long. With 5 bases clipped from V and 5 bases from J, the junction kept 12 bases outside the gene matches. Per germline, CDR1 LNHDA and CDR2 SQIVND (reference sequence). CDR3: CASSQRGLAVEGDTQYF. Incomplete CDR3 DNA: TGTGCCAGTAGTCAAAGGGGACTAGCGGTAGAGGGAGATACG.

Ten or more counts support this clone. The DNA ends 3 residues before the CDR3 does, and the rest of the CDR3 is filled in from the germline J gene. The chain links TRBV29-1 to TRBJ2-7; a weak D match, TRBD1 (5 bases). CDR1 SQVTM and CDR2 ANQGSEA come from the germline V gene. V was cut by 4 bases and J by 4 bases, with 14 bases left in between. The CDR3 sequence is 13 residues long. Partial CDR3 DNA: TGCAGCGTTGCTGGGGCGGCCTGGTACGAG. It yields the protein CSVAGAAWYE. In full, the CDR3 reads CSVAGAAWYEQYF.

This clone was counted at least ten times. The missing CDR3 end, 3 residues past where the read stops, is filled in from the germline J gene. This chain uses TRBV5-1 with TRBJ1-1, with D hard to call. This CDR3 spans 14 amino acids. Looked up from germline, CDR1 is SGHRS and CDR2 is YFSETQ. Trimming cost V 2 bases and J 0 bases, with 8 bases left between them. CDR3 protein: CASSLNTLNTEAFF. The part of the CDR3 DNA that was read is TGCGCCAGCAGCTTAAACACACTGAACACTGAA.

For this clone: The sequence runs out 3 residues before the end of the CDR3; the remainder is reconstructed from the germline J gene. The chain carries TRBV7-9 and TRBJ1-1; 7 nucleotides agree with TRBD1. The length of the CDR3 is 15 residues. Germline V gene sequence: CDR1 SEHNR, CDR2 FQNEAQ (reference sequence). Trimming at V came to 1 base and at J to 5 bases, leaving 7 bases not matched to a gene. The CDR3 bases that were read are TGTGCCAGCAGCTTAGTTGGAGGGGGCGAGACTGAA. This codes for CASSLVGGGETE. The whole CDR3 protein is CASSLVGGGETEAFF.

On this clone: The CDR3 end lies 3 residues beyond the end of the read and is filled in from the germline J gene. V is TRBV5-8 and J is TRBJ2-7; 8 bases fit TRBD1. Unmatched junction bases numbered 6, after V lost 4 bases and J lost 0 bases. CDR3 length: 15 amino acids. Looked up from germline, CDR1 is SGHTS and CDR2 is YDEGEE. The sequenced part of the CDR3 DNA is TGTGCCAGCAGCCGCGACAGGGGACCCTCCTACGAG. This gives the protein CASSRDRGPSYE. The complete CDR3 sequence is CASSRDRGPSYEQYF.

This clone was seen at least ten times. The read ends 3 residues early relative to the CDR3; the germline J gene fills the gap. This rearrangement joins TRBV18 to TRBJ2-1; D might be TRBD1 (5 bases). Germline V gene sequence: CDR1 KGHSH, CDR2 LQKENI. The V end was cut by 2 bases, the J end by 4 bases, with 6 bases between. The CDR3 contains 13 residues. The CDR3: CASSPRGYNEQFF. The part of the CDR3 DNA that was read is TGTGCCAGCTCACCAAGGGGTTACAATGAG.

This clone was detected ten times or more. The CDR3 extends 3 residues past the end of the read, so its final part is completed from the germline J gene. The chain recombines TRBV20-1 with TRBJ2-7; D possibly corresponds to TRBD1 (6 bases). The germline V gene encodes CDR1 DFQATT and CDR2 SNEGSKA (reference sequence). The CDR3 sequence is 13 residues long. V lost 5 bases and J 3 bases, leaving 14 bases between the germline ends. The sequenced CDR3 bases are TGCAGTGCTCCTTCGGGACAAATCTACGAG. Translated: CSAPSGQIYE. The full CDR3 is CSAPSGQIYEQYF.

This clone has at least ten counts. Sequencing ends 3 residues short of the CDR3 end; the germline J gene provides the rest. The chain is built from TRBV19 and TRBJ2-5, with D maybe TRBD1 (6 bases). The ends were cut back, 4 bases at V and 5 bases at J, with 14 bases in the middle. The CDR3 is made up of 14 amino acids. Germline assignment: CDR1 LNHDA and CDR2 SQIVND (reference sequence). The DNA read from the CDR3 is TGTGCCAGTAGTACCGGGACACGTCGGGAGACC. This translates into CASSTGTRRET. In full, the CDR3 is CASSTGTRRETQYF. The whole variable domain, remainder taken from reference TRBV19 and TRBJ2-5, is DGGITQSPKYLFRKEGQNVTLSCEQNLNHDAMYWYRQDPGQGLRLIYYSQIVNDFQKGDIAEGYSVSREKKESFPLTVTSAQKNPTAFYLCASSTGTRRETQYFGPGTRLLVL.

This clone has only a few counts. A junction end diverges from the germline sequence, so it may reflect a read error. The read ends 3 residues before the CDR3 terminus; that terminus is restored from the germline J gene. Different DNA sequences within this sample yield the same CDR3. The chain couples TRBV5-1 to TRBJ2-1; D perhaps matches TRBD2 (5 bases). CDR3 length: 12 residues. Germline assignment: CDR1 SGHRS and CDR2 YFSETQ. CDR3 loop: CASSLTTNEQFF. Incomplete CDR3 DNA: TGTGCCAGCAGCTTGACTACCAATGAG.

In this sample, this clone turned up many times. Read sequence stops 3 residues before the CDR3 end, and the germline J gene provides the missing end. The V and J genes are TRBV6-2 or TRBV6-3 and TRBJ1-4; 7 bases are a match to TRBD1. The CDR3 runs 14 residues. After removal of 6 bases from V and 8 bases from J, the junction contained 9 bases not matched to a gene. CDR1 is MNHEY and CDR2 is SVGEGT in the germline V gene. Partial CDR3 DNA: TGTGCCAGCAGCCCGACAGGGACGGAAGAAAAA. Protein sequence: CASSPTGTEEK. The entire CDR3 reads CASSPTGTEEKLFF.